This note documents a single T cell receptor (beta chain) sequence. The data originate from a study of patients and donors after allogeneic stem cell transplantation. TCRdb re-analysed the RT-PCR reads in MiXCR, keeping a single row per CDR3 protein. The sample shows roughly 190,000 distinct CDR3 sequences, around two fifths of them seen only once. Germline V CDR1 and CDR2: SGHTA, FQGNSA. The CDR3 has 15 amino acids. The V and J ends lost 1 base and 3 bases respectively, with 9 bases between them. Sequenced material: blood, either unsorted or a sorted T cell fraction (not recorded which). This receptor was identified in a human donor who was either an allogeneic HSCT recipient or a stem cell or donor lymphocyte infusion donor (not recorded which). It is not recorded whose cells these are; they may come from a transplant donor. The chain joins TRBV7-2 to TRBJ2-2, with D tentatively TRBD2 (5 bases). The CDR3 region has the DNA TGTGCCAGCAGCTTAGAGGGAGTCGACACCGGGGAGCTGTTTTTT. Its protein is CASSLEGVDTGELFF.